One sample yielded the 8 T cell receptor beta chains listed below, sequenced in a study of cytomegalovirus exposure and HLA in healthy donors (dated by TCRdb to the late 2010s). The library came from the immunoSEQ multiplex PCR assay. For the multiplex PCR, a mixture combining 60 forward primers for TCR Vbeta segments and 13 reverse primers for TCR Jbeta segments was used. TCRdb mirrors the immuneACCESS table, restricted to in-frame sequences. Some clones are absent from its copies; in checked studies, under half trace to an unresolved V gene, and the reason for the others is unknown. Across this sample there are roughly 150,000 clones, with about 84% seen only once. The top ten clones comprise approximately 1.2% of the sample. Sequenced: PBMCs. All receptors derive from a man aged 45-65 years in good health and CMV-seropositive.

V gene TRBV28 combines with J gene TRBJ1-2, with TRBD1 matching 7 bases. The CDR3 covers 12 residues. V was clipped by 5 bases and J by 8 bases; unmatched bases: 5. Per the germline V gene, CDR1 is MDHEN and CDR2 is SYDVKM. The CDR3 loop reads CASSQQGSGYTF. In DNA, the CDR3 is TGTGCCAGCAGTCAACAGGGGAGCGGCTACACCTTC.

V usage is TRBV29-1 and J usage is TRBJ1-5; D uncertain. CDR1 and CDR2 (germline): SQVTM, ANQGSEA. This CDR3 comprises 17 residues. V lost 0 bases and J lost 5, with 20 bases in between. CDR3: CSVEDRAGPNTDQPQHF. The CDR3 DNA follows: TGCAGCGTTGAAGATCGGGCGGGTCCTAACACAGATCAGCCCCAGCATTTT.

The chain combines TRBV10-2 with TRBJ2-7, with D perhaps TRBD2 (6 bases). The V gene's germline CDR1 is WSHSY and CDR2 SAAADI. The CDR3 has 15 amino acids. With 7 bases removed from V and 0 bases from J, the gap between germline ends came to 16 bases. The CDR3 DNA is TGCGCCAGCAACGTAGGGAGGACCGGCTCCTACGAGCAGTACTTC. This encodes CASNVGRTGSYEQYF.

This clone has only one observation. The chain couples TRBV28 to TRBJ2-2; a weak D match, TRBD1 (6 bases). CDR3 length: 12 residues. The V and J ends lost 6 bases and 7 bases respectively, with 9 bases between them. Germline V gives CDR1 MDHEN, CDR2 SYDVKM. For the CDR3, the DNA is TGTGCCAGCAGGAACAGGGTCGGGGAGCTGTTTTTT. This gives the protein CASRNRVGELFF.

The CDR3 sequence is CASSLQDGRPNSYEQYF. As DNA, the CDR3 is TGTGCCAGCAGTCTCCAGGACGGGAGACCCAACTCCTACGAGCAGTACTTC. The V gene is TRBV28, the J gene TRBJ2-7, with D tentatively TRBD2 (6 bases). CDR3 length: 17 amino acids. Germline V gene lookup returns CDR1 MDHEN and CDR2 SYDVKM. Trimming left V 5 bases short and J 0 bases short, with 20 bases between.

The V call is TRBV28, the J call TRBJ2-6; D not resolved. The germline CDR1 and CDR2 sequences are MDHEN and SYDVKM. This CDR3 contains 17 residues. V was shortened by 1 base and J by 0 bases, with 10 bases between the two germline ends. This chain's CDR3 is CASSLLRVLSGANVLTF. The CDR3, as DNA: TGTGCCAGCAGTTTATTACGGGTACTCTCTGGGGCCAACGTCCTGACTTTC.

This clone was observed once. The chain links TRBV7-3 to TRBJ2-2; 12 nucleotides match TRBD1. Losses at the gene ends were 5 bases for V and 6 bases for J; bases not matched to a gene: 4. The V gene's germline CDR1 is SGHTA and CDR2 FQGTGA. The CDR3 contains 15 residues. DNA for the CDR3: TGTGCCAGCAGCACCGGGACAGGGGGCTCCGGGGAGCTGTTTTTT. Translation gives CASSTGTGGSGELFF.

In its sample, this clone was seen a few times. This chain connects TRBV9 to TRBJ2-1; D unresolved. The CDR3 extends over 19 amino acids. The V and J ends lost 0 bases and 0 bases respectively, with 19 bases between them. In germline, CDR1 is SGDLS, CDR2 YYNGEE. The CDR3 DNA sequence: TGTGCCAGCAGCGTAGTTGGCTCCCCTTTCTCCAGCTCCTACAATGAGCAGTTCTTC. Protein sequence: CASSVVGSPFSSSYNEQFF.